The rows below give T cell receptor beta chains drawn from one sample of a study of T cells in narcolepsy. Generated by immunoSEQ multiplex PCR, the TCRdb table keeps only in-frame clones and is missing some. The table records tens of thousands of clones, roughly 86% of them present only once. The sequenced sample consisted of memory (CD45RA-) CD4+ T cells from blood. The receptors were sampled from a human donor in good health. Each CDR3 is given with its conserved first and last residue. The order of the fields is D gene, V gene, clone size, J gene, CDR3 protein, CDR3 DNA. D genes are given only for firm matches. Clone size is stated in some rows and not others, as once, few, many or a class when expanded.

d_gene: TRBD2; v_gene: TRBV5-4; abundance: -; j_gene: TRBJ2-1; CDR3aa: CASSLYSSGINEQFF; CDR3nt: TGTGCCAGCAGCTTGTACTCTAGCGGGATCAATGAGCAGTTCTTC
d_gene: TRBD1; v_gene: TRBV19; abundance: -; j_gene: TRBJ1-5; CDR3aa: CASSIRTGRINQPQHF; CDR3nt: TGTGCCAGTAGCATCAGGACAGGGAGGATCAATCAGCCCCAGCATTTT
d_gene: -; v_gene: TRBV20-1; abundance: once; j_gene: TRBJ2-3; CDR3aa: CSAREGHTQYF; CDR3nt: TGCAGTGCCCGAGAGGGACATACGCAGTATTTT
d_gene: TRBD2; v_gene: TRBV5-1; abundance: once; j_gene: TRBJ2-3; CDR3aa: CASSLTLAGLTDTQYF; CDR3nt: TGCGCCAGCAGCTTAACACTAGCGGGGCTCACAGATACGCAGTATTTT
d_gene: -; v_gene: TRBV7-8; abundance: -; j_gene: TRBJ1-6; CDR3aa: CASSLGGYNSPLHF; CDR3nt: TGTGCCAGCAGCTTAGGAGGGTATAATTCACCCCTCCACTTT
d_gene: -; v_gene: TRBV28; abundance: -; j_gene: TRBJ1-1; CDR3aa: CASSFVTASSNTEAFF; CDR3nt: TGTGCCAGCAGTTTTGTTACCGCGTCCTCGAACACTGAAGCTTTCTTT
d_gene: -; v_gene: TRBV19; abundance: -; j_gene: TRBJ1-3; CDR3aa: CASSRGTLDRNTIYF; CDR3nt: TGTGCCAGTAGTAGAGGGACATTGGATCGAAACACCATATATTTT
d_gene: -; v_gene: TRBV19; abundance: -; j_gene: TRBJ1-4; CDR3aa: CASSIRQVNEKLFF; CDR3nt: TGTGCCAGTAGTATAAGACAGGTGAATGAAAAACTGTTTTTT
d_gene: -; v_gene: TRBV6-1; abundance: -; j_gene: TRBJ1-2; CDR3aa: CASSEARGSYTF; CDR3nt: TGTGCCAGCAGTGAAGCGAGGGGGTCCTACACCTTC
d_gene: -; v_gene: TRBV15; abundance: -; j_gene: TRBJ2-3; CDR3aa: CATSRVRLASTDTQYF; CDR3nt: TGTGCCACCAGCAGAGTCCGGTTAGCTAGCACAGATACGCAGTATTTT
d_gene: -; v_gene: TRBV28; abundance: -; j_gene: TRBJ1-2; CDR3aa: CASSMGAGVEYGYTF; CDR3nt: TGTGCCAGCAGCATGGGAGCGGGGGTGGAGTATGGCTACACCTTC
d_gene: -; v_gene: TRBV10-2; abundance: -; j_gene: TRBJ1-3; CDR3aa: CASSGGESSGNTIYF; CDR3nt: TGCGCCAGCAGTGGCGGCGAGAGCTCTGGAAACACCATATATTTT
d_gene: -; v_gene: TRBV7-9; abundance: -; j_gene: TRBJ1-1; CDR3aa: CASSSGGWMNTEAFF; CDR3nt: TGTGCCAGCAGCTCGGGGGGTTGGATGAACACTGAAGCTTTCTTT
d_gene: -; v_gene: TRBV7-9; abundance: -; j_gene: TRBJ1-2; CDR3aa: CASSSAQGNYGYTF; CDR3nt: TGTGCCAGCAGCTCAGCACAGGGAAACTATGGCTACACCTTC
d_gene: TRBD2; v_gene: TRBV6-1; abundance: -; j_gene: TRBJ2-5; CDR3aa: CASKGLAGETQYF; CDR3nt: TGTGCCAGCAAGGGACTAGCGGGGGAGACCCAGTACTTC
d_gene: -; v_gene: TRBV11-3; abundance: -; j_gene: TRBJ1-1; CDR3aa: CASSAGTANTEAFF; CDR3nt: TGTGCCAGCAGCGCAGGGACCGCGAACACTGAAGCTTTCTTT
d_gene: TRBD1; v_gene: TRBV9; abundance: -; j_gene: TRBJ2-7; CDR3aa: CASSVAGTGAAYEQYF; CDR3nt: TGTGCCAGCAGCGTAGCGGGGACAGGAGCCGCCTACGAGCAGTACTTC
d_gene: -; v_gene: TRBV6-5; abundance: -; j_gene: TRBJ2-2; CDR3aa: CASRGVPTGELFF; CDR3nt: TGTGCCAGCAGGGGAGTCCCCACCGGGGAGCTGTTTTTT
d_gene: -; v_gene: TRBV7-2; abundance: once; j_gene: TRBJ2-7; CDR3aa: CASSPRTEEQYF; CDR3nt: TGTGCCAGCAGCCCACGAACGGAGGAGCAGTACTTC
d_gene: -; v_gene: TRBV20-1; abundance: -; j_gene: TRBJ2-5; CDR3aa: CSAQYQETQYF; CDR3nt: TGCAGTGCCCAGTACCAAGAGACCCAGTACTTC
d_gene: TRBD1; v_gene: TRBV6-1; abundance: -; j_gene: TRBJ2-1; CDR3aa: CASSVSGTDYNEQFF; CDR3nt: TGTGCCAGCAGCGTAAGTGGGACAGACTACAATGAGCAGTTCTTC
d_gene: -; v_gene: TRBV14; abundance: -; j_gene: TRBJ1-6; CDR3aa: CASSQDAPGPSPLHF; CDR3nt: TGTGCCAGCAGCCAAGATGCACCGGGACCATCACCCCTCCACTTT
d_gene: -; v_gene: TRBV6-4; abundance: once; j_gene: TRBJ1-2; CDR3aa: CASSEWDGYTF; CDR3nt: TGTGCCAGCAGTGAGTGGGACGGCTACACCTTC
d_gene: -; v_gene: TRBV6-4; abundance: -; j_gene: TRBJ2-5; CDR3aa: CASSDSWASWQETQYF; CDR3nt: TGTGCCAGCAGTGACTCCTGGGCTAGTTGGCAAGAGACCCAGTACTTC
d_gene: TRBD1; v_gene: TRBV6-1; abundance: -; j_gene: TRBJ2-1; CDR3aa: CASKGGQVENEQFF; CDR3nt: TGTGCCAGCAAAGGGGGACAGGTAGAAAATGAGCAGTTCTTC
d_gene: -; v_gene: TRBV11-3; abundance: -; j_gene: TRBJ2-3; CDR3aa: CASSDVTRTDTQYF; CDR3nt: TGTGCCAGCAGCGATGTGACCCGCACAGATACGCAGTATTTT
d_gene: TRBD2; v_gene: TRBV6-5; abundance: -; j_gene: TRBJ2-3; CDR3aa: CASSSSTSGATDTQYF; CDR3nt: TGTGCCAGCAGTTCATCGACTAGCGGGGCCACAGATACGCAGTATTTT
d_gene: -; v_gene: TRBV11-3; abundance: -; j_gene: TRBJ2-3; CDR3aa: CASSFGGVTDTQYF; CDR3nt: TGTGCCAGCAGCTTTGGTGGCGTGACAGATACGCAGTATTTT
d_gene: -; v_gene: TRBV5-1; abundance: -; j_gene: TRBJ2-7; CDR3aa: CASSPAYRSYEQYF; CDR3nt: TGCGCCAGCAGCCCTGCGTACCGAAGTTACGAGCAGTACTTC
d_gene: -; v_gene: TRBV19; abundance: -; j_gene: TRBJ1-1; CDR3aa: CASSIEQDTEAFF; CDR3nt: TGTGCCAGTAGTATAGAACAGGACACTGAAGCTTTCTTT
d_gene: TRBD2; v_gene: TRBV2; abundance: -; j_gene: TRBJ2-1; CDR3aa: CASSKSLAVFDEQFF; CDR3nt: TGTGCCAGCAGTAAGTCACTAGCGGTCTTCGATGAGCAGTTCTTC
d_gene: -; v_gene: TRBV4-2; abundance: -; j_gene: TRBJ2-2; CDR3aa: CASSHQSGATNTGELFF; CDR3nt: TGTGCCAGCAGCCACCAAAGCGGAGCCACGAACACCGGGGAGCTGTTTTTT
d_gene: TRBD2; v_gene: TRBV4-2; abundance: -; j_gene: TRBJ2-2; CDR3aa: CASSQGPRGSNTGELFF; CDR3nt: TGTGCCAGCAGCCAAGGGCCGCGGGGGTCGAACACCGGGGAGCTGTTTTTT
d_gene: -; v_gene: TRBV11-3; abundance: -; j_gene: TRBJ2-3; CDR3aa: CASSPGLKVDTQYF; CDR3nt: TGTGCCAGCAGTCCAGGGTTGAAGGTGGATACGCAGTATTTT
d_gene: -; v_gene: TRBV5-4; abundance: -; j_gene: TRBJ1-2; CDR3aa: CASSPRQTGDYGYTF; CDR3nt: TGTGCCAGCAGCCCCAGACAGACAGGAGACTACGGCTACACCTTC
d_gene: -; v_gene: TRBV9; abundance: -; j_gene: TRBJ1-1; CDR3aa: CASSPSRVNTEAFF; CDR3nt: TGTGCCAGCAGCCCCAGCAGGGTGAACACTGAAGCTTTCTTT
d_gene: TRBD1; v_gene: TRBV30; abundance: -; j_gene: TRBJ1-3; CDR3aa: CAWSRDSGSGNTIYF; CDR3nt: TGTGCCTGGAGCCGGGACAGTGGCTCTGGAAACACCATATATTTT
d_gene: -; v_gene: TRBV18; abundance: -; j_gene: TRBJ2-3; CDR3aa: CASSPPSTDTQYF; CDR3nt: TGTGCCAGCTCACCACCGAGCACAGATACGCAGTATTTT
d_gene: -; v_gene: TRBV18; abundance: -; j_gene: TRBJ1-4; CDR3aa: CASSPGAGDEKLFF; CDR3nt: TGTGCCAGCTCACCGGGGGCAGGAGATGAAAAACTGTTTTTT
d_gene: -; v_gene: TRBV28; abundance: -; j_gene: TRBJ2-6; CDR3aa: CASNTPGTSGANVLTF; CDR3nt: TGTGCCAGCAACACACCTGGGACCTCTGGGGCCAACGTCCTGACTTTC
d_gene: TRBD1; v_gene: TRBV10-3; abundance: -; j_gene: TRBJ2-5; CDR3aa: CAITQGQGETQYF; CDR3nt: TGTGCCATCACCCAGGGACAGGGAGAGACCCAGTACTTC